These 18 T cell receptor beta chains were all obtained from the same sample, sequenced in a study of cytomegalovirus exposure and HLA in healthy donors. The primer mix had 60 Vbeta and 13 Jbeta primers. Here immunoSEQ multiplex PCR was the method, and the copy in TCRdb shows in-frame clones only, minus some. The sample lists around 130,000 clones, nearly 85% occurring once. The specimen was PBMCs. These receptor sequences come from a boy under 18 in good health and CMV-seronegative.

The gene calls are TRBV6-5 and TRBJ2-1; TRBD2 is a possible D gene (5 bases). CDR1 is MNHEY, CDR2 SVGAGI, per germline. CDR3 length: 15 amino acids. The V end lost 2 bases, the J end lost 6 bases, and 14 bases lay between the germline ends. The CDR3 spells CASSYGGPPSNEQFF. DNA for the CDR3: TGTGCCAGCAGTTACGGAGGACCCCCGTCCAATGAGCAGTTCTTC.

This chain uses TRBV4-3 with TRBJ1-4; a possible D gene is TRBD1 (6 bases). Trimming cost V 0 bases and J 8 bases, with 10 bases left between them. CDR1 and CDR2 (germline): LGHNA, YSLEER. There are 14 residues in the CDR3. The CDR3 here is CASSQDGRGEKLFF. In DNA, the CDR3 is TGCGCCAGCAGCCAAGACGGCAGGGGAGAAAAACTGTTTTTT.

The chain employs TRBV11-3 and TRBJ2-5, with no clear D. This CDR3 region has 15 residues. V lost 0 bases and J lost 1, with 9 bases in between. Germline assignment: CDR1 SGHNT and CDR2 YENEEA. The CDR3: CASSLDPTSQETQYF. DNA of the CDR3: TGTGCCAGCAGCTTAGACCCGACAAGCCAAGAGACCCAGTACTTC.

Only one count was recorded for this clone. In the same sample, other DNA sequences code for this CDR3. The chain couples TRBV6-1 to TRBJ2-1; 8 bases match TRBD2. V shed 2 bases, J shed 2 bases, and the junction held 2 bases outside the gene matches. In germline, CDR1 is MNHNS, CDR2 SASEGT. The length of the CDR3 is 15 residues. The CDR3 bases are TGTGCCAGCAGTGAACTAGCGGGCCCCTACAATGAGCAGTTCTTC. This translates into CASSELAGPYNEQFF.

V is TRBV7-2 and J is TRBJ1-1, with 8 nucleotides matching TRBD1. The CDR3 length is 15 residues. The germline CDR1 and CDR2 sequences are SGHTA and FQGNSA. Trimming took 5 bases from V and 3 from J; bases not matched to a gene: 8. For the CDR3, the DNA is TGTGCCAGCAGCCCCCAGACAGGGGTGGACACTGAAGCTTTCTTT. Amino acids: CASSPQTGVDTEAFF.

V and J are TRBV2 and TRBJ2-5; 12 nucleotides line up with TRBD2. The CDR3 length is 16 residues. Germline assignment: CDR1 SNHLY and CDR2 FYNNEI. The V segment lost 6 bases and the J segment 1 base; nucleotides outside the gene matches: 6. This chain's CDR3 is CASRPTSGSGQETQYF. CDR3 nucleotide sequence: TGTGCCAGCAGGCCGACTAGCGGGAGTGGCCAAGAGACCCAGTACTTC.

The chain uses TRBV30 and TRBJ1-1, with no clear D. The CDR3 runs to 11 residues. V lost 0 bases and J 8 bases, leaving 7 bases between the germline ends. Germline loops: CDR1 GTSNPN, CDR2 SVGIG (reference sequence). In nucleotides, the CDR3 is TGTGCCTGGAGTGTATCCCGGGAAGCTTTCTTT. Its protein is CAWSVSREAFF.

The chain employs TRBV5-1 and TRBJ1-4; a possible D gene is TRBD1 (5 bases). Germline values: CDR1 SGHRS, CDR2 YFSETQ. The CDR3 is 13 amino acids. The V and J ends lost 0 bases and 8 bases respectively, with 8 bases between them. The CDR3 spells CASSLVSGEKLFF. The CDR3 region has the DNA TGCGCCAGCAGCTTGGTGTCAGGGGAAAAACTGTTTTTT. The entire variable domain, with the rest obtained from reference TRBV5-1 and TRBJ1-4, is as follows: KAGVTQTPRYLIKTRGQQVTLSCSPISGHRSVSWYQQTPGQGLQFLFEYFSETQRNKGNFPGRFSGRQFSNSRSEMNVSTLELGDSALYLCASSLVSGEKLFFGSGTQLSVL.

The rearrangement links TRBV9 to TRBJ1-2; the match to TRBD1 covers 7 bases. The length of the CDR3 is 14 residues. Germline assignment: CDR1 SGDLS and CDR2 YYNGEE. V lost 0 bases to trimming and J lost 8 bases; unmatched junction nucleotides: 7. The CDR3 is CASSVDDRARGYTF. The DNA of the CDR3 is TGTGCCAGCAGCGTAGATGACAGGGCAAGGGGCTACACCTTC.

The chain is built from TRBV21-1 and TRBJ1-1. TRBV21-1 is shown as a pseudogene. CDR3 length: 15 residues. Written as DNA, the CDR3 is TGTGCCAGCAGCAAAGAGATAGAAATGAACACTGAAGCTTTCTTT. It translates to CASSKEIEMNTEAFF.

The chain joins TRBV5-1 to TRBJ1-2; no reliable D call. The CDR3 consists of 14 residues. With 0 bases removed from V and 4 bases from J, the gap between germline ends came to 10 bases. The germline V gene encodes CDR1 SGHRS and CDR2 YFSETQ. The CDR3 nucleotides are TGCGCCAGCAGCTTGGACCCAGGCAGCTATGGCTACACCTTC. Protein: CASSLDPGSYGYTF.

The rearrangement joins TRBV4-1 to TRBJ1-2, with no clear D. Germline V gene sequence: CDR1 MGHRA, CDR2 YSYEKL. The CDR3 is made up of 15 amino acids. The V end lost 3 bases, the J end lost 0 bases, and 11 bases lay between the germline ends. The CDR3, as DNA: TGCGCCAGCAGCCATGCCTCGGGGACTAACTATGGCTACACCTTC. The encoded protein is CASSHASGTNYGYTF.

The J gene is TRBJ1-1, the V gene TRBV6-5, with 7 bases matching TRBD1. The CDR3 length is 15 residues. The V gene end was trimmed by 5 bases and the J gene end by 5 bases; junction bases not matched to a gene: 11. Germline V lookup: CDR1 MNHEY, CDR2 SVGAGI. This chain's CDR3 is CASSPLDRAGTEAFF. CDR3 in DNA: TGTGCCAGCAGTCCTCTAGACAGGGCTGGAACTGAAGCTTTCTTT.

The chain couples TRBV4-3 to TRBJ2-1; possibly TRBD2 for D (5 bases). Germline V gene lookup returns CDR1 LGHNA and CDR2 YSLEER. The CDR3 covers 13 residues. Trimming shortened V by 2 bases and J by 8 bases, and 10 bases separated the two germline ends. CDR3 sequence (DNA): TGCGCCAGCAGCCAACTCCCGGGATATGAGCAGTTCTTC. Its translation is CASSQLPGYEQFF.

The J gene is TRBJ1-5, the V gene TRBV9; D remains ambiguous. The CDR3 loop spans 14 amino acids. Between the trimmed V and J ends, which lost 0 bases and 7 bases, there was a span of 11 bases. CDR1 is SGDLS, CDR2 YYNGEE, per germline. The CDR3 nucleotides read TGTGCCAGCAGCGTAGATGTCGGAGAACAGCCCCAGCATTTT. Amino acids: CASSVDVGEQPQHF.

V gene TRBV18 combines with J gene TRBJ2-7; tentatively, D is TRBD1 (5 bases). V dropped 8 bases and J dropped 1 base, with 15 bases sitting between them. Per germline, CDR1 KGHSH and CDR2 LQKENI. CDR3 size: 14 residues. CDR3 amino acids: CASHAADSSYEQYF. The CDR3 nucleotides are TGTGCCAGCCACGCCGCAGACAGTTCCTACGAGCAGTACTTC.

The chain recombines TRBV6-5 with TRBJ2-1; 14 nucleotides match TRBD2. This CDR3 has 15 amino acids. CDR1 and CDR2 from the germline V gene are MNHEY and SVGAGI. The V segment lost 6 bases and the J segment 9 bases; nucleotides outside the gene matches: 7. As DNA, the CDR3 is TGTGCCAGCAGCCTGGGACTAGCGGGAGTCTCTGAGCAGTTCTTC. It yields the protein CASSLGLAGVSEQFF.

The rearrangement uses TRBV2 and TRBJ2-1, with 8 bases matching TRBD2. This CDR3 region has 18 residues. J gave up 9 bases and V 2 bases, and 18 bases lay outside the gene matches. Germline CDR1 is SNHLY and CDR2 is FYNNEI. The DNA for the CDR3 is TGTGCCAGCAGTGAACACCCTGCTTCGGCGGGAGGATCCACTGAGCAGTTCTTC. Translating it yields CASSEHPASAGGSTEQFF.